The 10 T cell receptor beta chains below were found in one sample sequenced in a study of control samples from healthy donors and cancer patients (dated by TCRdb to between 2020 and 2021). Libraries were built with the immunoSEQ multiplex PCR assay. In its TCRdb copy, this immuneACCESS table keeps in-frame sequences only and misses some clones. Where compared with another copy, unresolved V genes explain less than half of these, and the others have no known cause. The sample table records tens of thousands of clones; roughly 91% of these occur just once. The ten most abundant clones make up roughly 14% of the sample. The sample comprised blood. The receptors originated from a man younger than 40 in good health.

The rearrangement joins TRBV29-1 to TRBJ2-2, with D uncertain. The CDR3 runs 15 residues. CDR1 and CDR2 from the germline V gene are SQVTM and ANQGSEA. V dropped 4 bases and J dropped 1 base, with 13 bases sitting between them. The CDR3 loop is CSVVVGFRNTGELFF. The CDR3 nucleotides are TGCAGCGTTGTGGTTGGGTTCCGGAACACCGGGGAGCTGTTTTTT.

The rearrangement joins TRBV7-9 to TRBJ1-4; 8 bases fit TRBD1. This CDR3 spans 18 amino acids. Germline CDR1 and CDR2: SEHNR and FQNEAQ (reference sequence). V shed 1 base, J shed 7 bases, and the junction held 14 bases outside the gene matches. CDR3 region: CASSLGGTGGYRGEKLFF. DNA of the CDR3: TGTGCCAGCAGCTTAGGAGGCACAGGGGGGTACCGAGGTGAAAAACTGTTTTTT.

V and J are TRBV18 and TRBJ1-4, with TRBD1 as a possible D gene (5 bases). The CDR3 is 14 residues long. CDR1 is KGHSH, CDR2 LQKENI, per germline. With 3 bases removed from V and 8 bases from J, the gap between germline ends came to 13 bases. CDR3 DNA: TGTGCCAGCTCACCGGGCCAGGGTGGGGAAAAACTGTTTTTT. Translating gives CASSPGQGGEKLFF.

The rearrangement joins TRBV7-3 to TRBJ2-6; the D gene is possibly TRBD1 (5 bases). The germline V gene encodes CDR1 SGHTA and CDR2 FQGTGA. This CDR3 spans 16 amino acids. V was clipped by 3 bases and J by 3 bases, with 12 bases between them. For the CDR3, the DNA is TGTGCCAGCAGCTTGATGGGGCTCGTTGGGGCCAACGTCCTGACTTTC. Protein sequence: CASSLMGLVGANVLTF.

The chain uses TRBV9 and TRBJ1-1; 9 positions match TRBD1. After removal of 4 bases from V and 4 bases from J, the junction contained 8 bases not matched to a gene. Germline-derived CDR1 and CDR2 are SGDLS and YYNGEE. The CDR3 contains 15 residues. The CDR3 sequence is CASSSYRGRLTEAFF. In nucleotides, the CDR3 is TGTGCCAGCAGCTCCTACAGGGGGCGCCTCACTGAAGCTTTCTTT.

The J gene is TRBJ2-7, the V gene TRBV5-1; maybe TRBD1 (5 bases). Deletions cut 4 bases from V and 2 bases from J, with 16 bases between. The germline CDR1 and CDR2 sequences are SGHRS and YFSETQ. The CDR3 extends over 15 amino acids. The CDR3 sequence is CASSPEGAGAYEQYF. CDR3 in DNA: TGCGCCAGCAGCCCTGAAGGGGCAGGTGCCTACGAGCAGTACTTC.

J is TRBJ1-2 and V is TRBV6-4, with D maybe TRBD1 (6 bases). Germline CDR1 reads MRHNA; CDR2 reads SNTAGT. The CDR3 length is 13 residues. The ends were cut back, 4 bases at V and 7 bases at J, with 13 bases in the middle. In DNA, the CDR3 is TGTGCCAGCAGTGCCGAAACAGGGTTTGGCTACACCTTC. This codes for CASSAETGFGYTF.

The chain joins TRBV25-1 to TRBJ2-5; TRBD1 might be the D (6 bases). Germline CDR1 MGHDK, CDR2 SYGVNS. Trimming left V 3 bases short and J 4 bases short, with 15 bases between. The CDR3 length is 15 residues. CDR3 in amino acids: CASSDVGQLPETQYF. The CDR3 DNA is TGTGCCAGCAGTGACGTCGGACAGCTACCAGAGACCCAGTACTTC.

J is TRBJ2-2 and V is TRBV3-1 (or the pseudogene TRBV3-2), with 9 bases lining up with TRBD1. The germline V gene encodes CDR1 LGHDT and CDR2 YNNKEL (reference sequence). V lost 2 bases, J lost 1 base, and 5 bases stayed unmatched. The CDR3 has 17 residues. The CDR3 loop is CASSQKGGQGNTGELFF. CDR3 DNA sequence: TGTGCCAGCAGCCAAAAAGGGGGACAGGGGAACACCGGGGAGCTGTTTTTT.

This clone was recorded only once. This chain uses TRBV9 with TRBJ1-2; D gene unclear. Germline CDR1 SGDLS, CDR2 YYNGEE. With 0 bases removed from V and 0 bases from J, the gap between germline ends came to 9 bases. CDR3 size: 15 residues. In DNA form, the CDR3 reads TGTGCCAGCAGCGTAGACGGGCGGACTAACTATGGCTACACCTTC. Translation gives CASSVDGRTNYGYTF.